The rows below give T cell receptor beta chains drawn from one sample of a study of blood T cell repertoires in COVID-19. Sequenced by immunoSEQ multiplex PCR; TCRdb stores in-frame clones only, minus some. This sample carries about 240,000 clones, about four fifths of them seen once, and the ten largest clones take 6.5% to 9.5%. Sequenced material: peripheral blood. The receptors derive from a woman aged 80 or over with COVID-19, enrolled during active disease. Both conserved end residues are trimmed from each CDR3. The order of the fields is V gene, D gene, clone size, J gene, CDR3 protein. A D gene is named only where the DNA matches it firmly. A clone size is listed for some rows: how often the clone was seen (once, few, many), or a class if it is expanded.

>TRBV28|.|once|TRBJ1-5
ASSPFQGHQPQH
>TRBV7-3|TRBD1|.|TRBJ1-6
ASSLAGTDNSPLH
>TRBV5-1|.|.|TRBJ1-3
ASSSTGPGNTIY
>TRBV30|.|.|TRBJ1-5
AWGPGPNQPQH
>TRBV7-7|.|.|TRBJ2-2
ASSLGVRRLPNTGELF
>TRBV10-3|.|.|TRBJ1-1
AISGGVKNTEAF
>TRBV4-3|TRBD1|.|TRBJ1-6
ASSPSCQGRQGFHSPLH
>TRBV27|.|few|TRBJ1-5
ASTITGYSNQPQH
>TRBV6-2/TRBV6-3|TRBD1|once|TRBJ2-1
ASSYPTDRGSSYNEQF
>TRBV3-1/TRBV3-2|.|once|TRBJ2-1
ASSPSAGNEQF
>TRBV12-3/TRBV12-4|.|.|TRBJ1-1
ASRLGGPAPAF
>TRBV7-2|.|.|TRBJ2-7
ASSLGTLGAAQYEQY
>TRBV19|.|.|TRBJ1-5
ASSSQQGRNQPQH
>TRBV7-6|TRBD1|.|TRBJ1-1
ASRRTGTLNTEAF
>TRBV7-9|TRBD1|.|TRBJ1-1
ASSLDRASKLNTEAF